These 20 T cell receptor beta chains came from one sample sequenced in a study of CD4+ T cells in melanoma. Some clones are missing from TCRdb's copy, which holds only in-frame ones; the method was immunoSEQ multiplex PCR. Counted here are some 13,000 clones, about 71% occurring once; the ten biggest clones make up under 20%. What was sequenced was cells from a culture (not recorded whether cultured in vitro). Receptors were obtained from a human donor with melanoma.

This clone was counted between two and nine times. This sequence joins TRBV4-1 and TRBJ1-2; perhaps TRBD1 as D (6 bases). Germline loops: CDR1 MGHRA, CDR2 YSYEKL. With 2 bases removed from V and 2 bases from J, the gap between germline ends came to 18 bases. The CDR3 runs 17 residues. The CDR3 protein is CASSQLGGQFQNYGYTF. In nucleotides, the CDR3 is TGCGCCAGCAGCCAACTGGGCGGACAGTTTCAAAACTATGGCTACACCTTC.

The chain is built from TRBV10-1 and TRBJ2-7; D might be TRBD1 or TRBD2, each matching 5 bases. Germline V gene lookup returns CDR1 WNHNN and CDR2 SYGVQD (reference sequence). The CDR3 covers 14 residues. Trimming removed 5 bases at V and 2 bases at J, with 13 bases between. CDR3 loop: CASSLGTAPYEQYF. CDR3 in DNA: TGCGCCAGCAGTCTCGGGACGGCCCCCTACGAGCAGTACTTC.

The V gene is TRBV5-1, the J gene TRBJ2-7; weak D call: TRBD1 (6 bases). The CDR3 contains 16 residues. Trimming pared 0 bases from V and 5 bases from J, leaving 18 bases between. CDR1 is SGHRS and CDR2 is YFSETQ in the germline V gene. In nucleotides, the CDR3 is TGCGCCAGCAGCTTGGCCAGCGGATCGGACAGCCACGAGCAGTACTTC. Its translation is CASSLASGSDSHEQYF. The full variable domain, in which reference TRBV5-1 and TRBJ2-7 provide the parts outside the CDR3, is KAGVTQTPRYLIKTRGQQVTLSCSPISGHRSVSWYQQTPGQGLQFLFEYFSETQRNKGNFPGRFSGRQFSNSRSEMNVSTLELGDSALYLCASSLASGSDSHEQYFGPGTRLTVT.

This clone appeared a single time. This chain uses TRBV7-2 with TRBJ2-1, with 11 bases fitting TRBD2. CDR3 length equals 15 residues. V lost 2 bases, J lost 6 bases, and 3 bases stayed unmatched. Per germline, CDR1 SGHTA and CDR2 FQGNSA. The CDR3: CASSLLAGGSNEQFF. DNA for the CDR3: TGTGCCAGCAGCTTACTAGCGGGGGGCTCCAATGAGCAGTTCTTC.

CDR3 residues: CASSFGPQETQYF. The CDR3 nucleotides read TGTGCCAGCAGTTTTGGCCCGCAAGAGACCCAGTACTTC. The genes are TRBV27 and TRBJ2-5, with unresolved D. The germline gives CDR1 MNHEY, CDR2 SMNVEV (reference sequence). The V and J ends lost 3 bases and 2 bases respectively, with 7 bases between them. The length of the CDR3 is 13 residues.

The chain has TRBV4-1 and TRBJ1-6, with TRBD1 matching 7 bases. This CDR3 comprises 14 residues. J gave up 12 bases and V 7 bases, and 12 bases lay outside the gene matches. Germline values: CDR1 MGHRA, CDR2 YSYEKL. In nucleotides, the CDR3 is TGCGCCAGCAATCAGCCGAGACAGGGAGGACCCCTCCACTTT. Protein sequence: CASNQPRQGGPLHF.

J is TRBJ2-2 and V is TRBV12-5; no clear D. This CDR3 has 13 amino acids. The V gene lost 4 bases and the J gene lost 6 bases, with 9 bases spanning the gap. Germline V gene lookup returns CDR1 LGHNT and CDR2 FRNRAP. The chain's CDR3 is CASGSDWAGELFF. CDR3 DNA: TGTGCTAGTGGTTCCGACTGGGCCGGGGAGCTGTTTTTT.

J is TRBJ2-2 and V is TRBV5-5; no clear D gene. Germline assignment: CDR1 SGHKS and CDR2 YYEKEE (reference sequence). This CDR3 spans 12 amino acids. V was trimmed by 5 bases and J by 7 bases, leaving 9 bases between them. The CDR3 sequence: CASSWVGGELFF. In DNA form, the CDR3 reads TGTGCCAGCAGTTGGGTAGGCGGGGAGCTGTTTTTT.

This clone was found a few times. V gene TRBV5-4 combines with J gene TRBJ1-1; a weak D match, TRBD1 (6 bases). Germline V gives CDR1 SGHNT, CDR2 YYREEE (reference sequence). The CDR3 spans 15 residues. The germline V and J ends were trimmed by 0 bases and 4 bases, with 13 bases remaining between them. The CDR3 nucleotides read TGTGCCAGCAGCTTGGGAGACAGGCTAGGCACTGAAGCTTTCTTT. Translated: CASSLGDRLGTEAFF.

V and J are TRBV16 and TRBJ2-3; D possibly corresponds to TRBD2 (5 bases). The CDR3 is 15 amino acids. Deletions cut 0 bases from V and 7 bases from J, with 14 bases between. The germline CDR1 and CDR2 sequences are KGHSY and FQNENV. In DNA, the CDR3 is TGTGCCAGCAGCCAATCGGGCGGTCGGGGTAATACGCAGTATTTT. As protein: CASSQSGGRGNTQYF.

V is TRBV9 and J is TRBJ2-5; 9 positions agree with TRBD1. The V and J ends lost 4 bases and 2 bases, in that order; junction bases with no gene match: 6. Germline CDR1 reads SGDLS; CDR2 reads YYNGEE. This CDR3 comprises 15 residues. CDR3 protein: CASSSGTGRQETQYF. For the CDR3, the DNA is TGTGCCAGCAGCAGCGGGACAGGGCGACAAGAGACCCAGTACTTC.

The gene calls are TRBV28 and TRBJ2-2; TRBD2 matches at 7 bases. V lost 7 bases to trimming and J lost 2 bases; unmatched junction nucleotides: 4. Germline V gene data show CDR1 as MDHEN and CDR2 as SYDVKM. CDR3 size: 14 residues. The CDR3 protein is CASTGGRNTGELFF. CDR3 DNA sequence: TGTGCCAGCACGGGGGGTCGCAACACCGGGGAGCTGTTTTTT.

This sequence joins TRBV5-6 and TRBJ2-1, with 13 bases that match TRBD2. There are 16 residues in the CDR3. The germline V gene has CDR1 SGHDT and CDR2 YYEEEE. Trimming at V came to 4 bases and at J to 7 bases, leaving 8 bases not matched to a gene. The DNA of the CDR3 is TGTGCCAGCAGCCGAAAGACTAGCGGGGGGTTGAATGAGCAGTTCTTC. Translation gives CASSRKTSGGLNEQFF.

This clone has just a few counts. V gene TRBV18 combines with J gene TRBJ1-6; D is undetermined. Trimming stripped 0 bases from V and 6 bases from J, with 15 bases between. CDR1 is KGHSH and CDR2 is LQKENI in the germline V gene. The CDR3 consists of 17 residues. DNA of the CDR3: TGTGCCAGCTCACCACCGCGGATGGCGGGGAGTAATTCACCCCTCCACTTT. It translates to CASSPPRMAGSNSPLHF.

This clone came up a few times. The chain combines TRBV10-1 with TRBJ2-4; unclear D gene. CDR3 length: 12 amino acids. The germline V gene encodes CDR1 WNHNN and CDR2 SYGVQD (reference sequence). V was pared by 8 bases and J by 8 bases, with 13 bases between. For the CDR3, the DNA is TGCGCCAGCTCCGACGGGTTTGACATTCAGTACTTC. Translating gives CASSDGFDIQYF.

V usage is TRBV7-9 and J usage is TRBJ1-5; the match to TRBD1 covers 12 bases. The CDR3 extends over 17 amino acids. The V segment lost 5 bases and the J segment 3 bases; nucleotides outside the gene matches: 8. Germline V gene sequence: CDR1 SEHNR, CDR2 FQNEAQ (reference sequence). The CDR3 DNA is TGTGCCAGCAGCCCGGGACAGGGGGCGATTGACAATCAGCCCCAGCATTTT. Translating gives CASSPGQGAIDNQPQHF.

The chain is built from TRBV9 and TRBJ1-6; maybe TRBD1 (6 bases). Germline V gene sequence: CDR1 SGDLS, CDR2 YYNGEE. The V end was cut by 4 bases, the J end by 4 bases, with 15 bases between. The CDR3 covers 16 residues. The CDR3 sequence: CASSPREGVYNSPLHF. The CDR3 DNA reads as TGTGCCAGCAGCCCCCGGGAGGGGGTGTATAATTCACCCCTCCACTTT.

In this sample, this clone is medium-sized. The V and J genes are TRBV6-5 and TRBJ1-5, with a weak D call TRBD1 (6 bases). V was shortened by 5 bases and J by 7 bases, with 12 bases between the two germline ends. CDR3 length: 13 amino acids. The germline V gene encodes CDR1 MNHEY and CDR2 SVGAGI. The CDR3 region is CASSHRDGQPQHF. CDR3 DNA sequence: TGTGCCAGCAGTCACAGGGATGGCCAGCCCCAGCATTTT.

The rearrangement links TRBV27 to TRBJ1-4; TRBD1 is a possible D gene (6 bases). There are 16 residues in the CDR3. Germline CDR1 is MNHEY and CDR2 is SMNVEV (reference sequence). V lost 2 bases to trimming and J lost 8 bases, with 18 bases between them. CDR3 coding DNA: TGTGCCAGCAGTTTAGGTTGGGGCAGGGGAGGCGAAAAACTGTTTTTT. As protein: CASSLGWGRGGEKLFF.

This sequence joins TRBV6-6 and TRBJ2-7; the match to TRBD2 covers 13 bases. The ends lost 5 bases at V and 4 bases at J; junction bases unmatched: 5. The germline gives CDR1 MNHNY, CDR2 SVGAGI (reference sequence). This CDR3 comprises 15 residues. The DNA of the CDR3 is TGTGCCAGCAGTCCGACTAGCGGGGGGTTATACGAGCAGTACTTC. It codes for CASSPTSGGLYEQYF.